This TCR beta chain appears in the sequencing data of a study of T cell responses to AZD1222 COVID-19 vaccine. TCRdb's table, derived via immunoSEQ multiplex PCR, lists solely in-frame clones and lacks some. The table shows 100,000 to 150,000 clones, with around nine tenths occurring only once. This receptor was taken from an adult in good health. Sequences were derived from peripheral blood, sampled on day 0 of AZD1222 vaccination.

CDR3 region: CAPRPNQPQHF. CDR3 nucleotide sequence: TGTGCCCCCCGCCCCAATCAGCCCCAGCATTTT. The chain links TRBV21-1 to TRBJ1-5. TRBV21-1 is an annotated pseudogene. This CDR3 spans 11 amino acids.